There are many counts of the clone carrying this TCR beta chain. Antigen: not known. The V gene's germline CDR1 is MDHEN and CDR2 SYDVKM. The CDR3 loop spans 15 amino acids. Losses at the gene ends were 5 bases for V and 6 bases for J; bases not matched to a gene: 11. The data originate from a study of T-cell reconstitution after alpha-beta-depleted transplantation in children. General study results and limits: The authors attributed T-cell counts and diversity one year after transplant mostly to newly produced T cells.

The authors prepared the TCRbeta library with unique molecular identifiers. TCRdb called the PCR reads again in MiXCR, with one record for every CDR3 protein. The table lists 200,000 to 250,000 distinct CDR3 sequences, 9.5% to 13% of them singletons. This chain connects TRBV28 to TRBJ1-1, with 8 bases fitting TRBD1. The sequence was obtained from a child less than two years old with acute myeloid leukemia, due to receive a stem cell transplant. Source: PBMCs, taken before TCRalphabeta/CD19-depleted stem cell transplant. CDR3 DNA: TGTGCCAGCAGTCCCGAGGGCAGGGGGCTAGCTGAAGCTTTCTTT. Translating it yields CASSPEGRGLAEAFF.